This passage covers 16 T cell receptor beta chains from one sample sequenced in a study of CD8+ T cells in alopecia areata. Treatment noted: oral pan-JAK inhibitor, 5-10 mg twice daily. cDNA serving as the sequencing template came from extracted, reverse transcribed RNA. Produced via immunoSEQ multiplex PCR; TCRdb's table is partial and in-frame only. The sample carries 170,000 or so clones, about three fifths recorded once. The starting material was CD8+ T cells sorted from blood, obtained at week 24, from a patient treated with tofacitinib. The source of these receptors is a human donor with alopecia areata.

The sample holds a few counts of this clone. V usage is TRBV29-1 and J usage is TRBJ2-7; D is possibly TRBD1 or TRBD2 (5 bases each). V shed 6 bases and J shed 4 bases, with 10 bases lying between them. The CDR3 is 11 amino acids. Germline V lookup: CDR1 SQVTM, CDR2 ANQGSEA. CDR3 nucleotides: TGCAGCGTAGGGGACCCTTACGAGCAGTACTTC. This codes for CSVGDPYEQYF.

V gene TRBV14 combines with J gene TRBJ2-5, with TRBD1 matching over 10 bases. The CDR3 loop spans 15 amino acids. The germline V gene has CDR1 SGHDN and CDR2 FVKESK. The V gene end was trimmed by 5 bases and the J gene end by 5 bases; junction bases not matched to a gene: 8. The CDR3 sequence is CASSIRQGARETQYF. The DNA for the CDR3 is TGTGCCAGCAGCATCCGACAGGGGGCGAGGGAGACCCAGTACTTC.

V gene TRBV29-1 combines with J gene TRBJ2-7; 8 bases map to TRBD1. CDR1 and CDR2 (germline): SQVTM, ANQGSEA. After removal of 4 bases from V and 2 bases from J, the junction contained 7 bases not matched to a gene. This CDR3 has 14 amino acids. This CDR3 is CSVGVADRAYEQYF. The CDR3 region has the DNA TGCAGCGTTGGGGTTGCGGACAGGGCCTACGAGCAGTACTTC.

CDR3 bases: TGTGCCAGCAGCGCAACCAGCTCCTATAATTCACCCCTCCACTTT. This sequence encodes CASSATSSYNSPLHF. The J gene is TRBJ1-6, the V gene TRBV7-6; D unresolved. V was clipped by 5 bases and J by 0 bases, with 8 bases between them. CDR3 length: 15 residues. Germline CDR1 reads SGHVS; CDR2 reads FNYEAQ.

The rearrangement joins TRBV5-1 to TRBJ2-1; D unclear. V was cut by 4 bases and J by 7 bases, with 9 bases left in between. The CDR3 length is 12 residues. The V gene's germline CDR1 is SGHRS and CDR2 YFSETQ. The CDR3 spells CASSKPGNEQFF. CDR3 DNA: TGCGCCAGCAGCAAACCGGGTAATGAGCAGTTCTTC.

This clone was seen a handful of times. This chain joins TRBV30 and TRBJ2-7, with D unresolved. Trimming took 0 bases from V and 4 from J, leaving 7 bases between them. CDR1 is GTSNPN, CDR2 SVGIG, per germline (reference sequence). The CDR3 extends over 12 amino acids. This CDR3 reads CAWSVSQYEQYF. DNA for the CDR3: TGTGCCTGGAGTGTAAGTCAGTACGAGCAGTACTTC.

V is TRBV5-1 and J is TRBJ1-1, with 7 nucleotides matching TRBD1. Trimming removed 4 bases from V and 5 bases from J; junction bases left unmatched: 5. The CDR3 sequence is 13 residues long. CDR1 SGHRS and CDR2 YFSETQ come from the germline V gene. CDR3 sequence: CASSHGQATEAFF. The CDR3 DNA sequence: TGCGCCAGCAGCCACGGACAGGCTACTGAAGCTTTCTTT.

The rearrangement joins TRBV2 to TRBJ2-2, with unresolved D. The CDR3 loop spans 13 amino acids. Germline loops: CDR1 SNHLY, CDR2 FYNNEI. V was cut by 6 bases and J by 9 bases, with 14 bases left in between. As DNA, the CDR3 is TGTGCCAGCAGACTTATTTTGGCCCGGGAGCTGTTTTTT. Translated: CASRLILARELFF. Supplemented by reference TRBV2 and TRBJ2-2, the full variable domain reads EPEVTQTPSHQVTQMGQEVILRCVPISNHLYFYWYRQILGQKVEFLVSFYNNEISEKSEIFDDQFSVERPDGSNFTLKIRSTKLEDSAMYFCASRLILARELFFGEGSRLTVL.

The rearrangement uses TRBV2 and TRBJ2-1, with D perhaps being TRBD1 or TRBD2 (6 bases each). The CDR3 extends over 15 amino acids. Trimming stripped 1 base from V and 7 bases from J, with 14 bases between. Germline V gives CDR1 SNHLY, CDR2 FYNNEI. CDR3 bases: TGTGCCAGCAGTGAAGGGGGGGCCCTGGCGAATGAGCAGTTCTTC. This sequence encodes CASSEGGALANEQFF. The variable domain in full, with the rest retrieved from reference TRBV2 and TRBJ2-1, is EPEVTQTPSHQVTQMGQEVILRCVPISNHLYFYWYRQILGQKVEFLVSFYNNEISEKSEIFDDQFSVERPDGSNFTLKIRSTKLEDSAMYFCASSEGGALANEQFFGPGTRLTVL.

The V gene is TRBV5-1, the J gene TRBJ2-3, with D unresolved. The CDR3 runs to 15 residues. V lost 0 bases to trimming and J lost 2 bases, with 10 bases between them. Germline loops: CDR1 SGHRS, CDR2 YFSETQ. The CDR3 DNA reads TGCGCCAGCAGCTTGGAATCAGCATTCACAGATACGCAGTATTTT. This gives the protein CASSLESAFTDTQYF.

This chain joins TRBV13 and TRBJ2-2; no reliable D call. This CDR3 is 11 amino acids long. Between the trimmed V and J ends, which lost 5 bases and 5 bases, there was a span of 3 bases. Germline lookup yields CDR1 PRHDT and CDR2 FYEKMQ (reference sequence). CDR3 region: CASSETGELFF. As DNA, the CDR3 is TGTGCCAGCAGCGAGACCGGGGAGCTGTTTTTT. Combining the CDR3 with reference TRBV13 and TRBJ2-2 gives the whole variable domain AAGVIQSPRHLIKEKRETATLKCYPIPRHDTVYWYQQGPGQDPQFLISFYEKMQSDKGSIPDRFSAQQFSDYHSELNMSSLELGDSALYFCASSETGELFFGEGSRLTVL.

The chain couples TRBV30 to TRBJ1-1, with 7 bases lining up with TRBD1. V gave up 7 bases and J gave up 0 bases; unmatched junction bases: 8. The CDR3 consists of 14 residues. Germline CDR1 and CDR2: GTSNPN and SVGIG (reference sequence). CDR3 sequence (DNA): TGTGCCTCCCCGGGACAGAGTATGAACACTGAAGCTTTCTTT. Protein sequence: CASPGQSMNTEAFF.

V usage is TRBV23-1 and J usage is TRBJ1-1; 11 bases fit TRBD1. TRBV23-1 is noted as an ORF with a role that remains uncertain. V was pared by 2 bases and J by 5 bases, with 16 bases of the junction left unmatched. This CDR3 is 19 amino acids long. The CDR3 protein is CASSQTRTGGAVGITEAFF. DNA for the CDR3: TGCGCCAGCAGTCAAACCAGGACAGGGGGCGCAGTAGGGATTACTGAAGCTTTCTTT.

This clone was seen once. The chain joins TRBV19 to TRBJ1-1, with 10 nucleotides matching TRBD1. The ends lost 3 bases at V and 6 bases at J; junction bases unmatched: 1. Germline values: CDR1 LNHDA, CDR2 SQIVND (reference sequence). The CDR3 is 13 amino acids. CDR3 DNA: TGTGCCAGTAGTATGGGACAGGGGCCTGAAGCTTTCTTT. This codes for CASSMGQGPEAFF.

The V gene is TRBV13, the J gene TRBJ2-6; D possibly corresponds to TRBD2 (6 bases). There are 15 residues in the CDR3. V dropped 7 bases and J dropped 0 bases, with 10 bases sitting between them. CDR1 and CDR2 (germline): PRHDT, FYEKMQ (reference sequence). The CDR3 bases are TGTGCCAGCAAGGGACTCGTCTCTGGGGCCAACGTCCTGACTTTC. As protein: CASKGLVSGANVLTF.

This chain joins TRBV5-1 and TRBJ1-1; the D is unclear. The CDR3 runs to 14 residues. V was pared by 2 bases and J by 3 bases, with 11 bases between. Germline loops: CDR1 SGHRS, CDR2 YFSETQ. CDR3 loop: CASSFPGPHTEAFF. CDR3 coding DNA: TGCGCCAGCAGCTTTCCGGGCCCGCACACTGAAGCTTTCTTT. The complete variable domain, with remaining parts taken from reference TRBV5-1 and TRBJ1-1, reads KAGVTQTPRYLIKTRGQQVTLSCSPISGHRSVSWYQQTPGQGLQFLFEYFSETQRNKGNFPGRFSGRQFSNSRSEMNVSTLELGDSALYLCASSFPGPHTEAFFGQGTRLTVV.